These T cell receptor beta chains were read from a single sample in a study of CD8 T cells in ankylosing spondylitis. TCRdb re-called the 5' RACE reads with MiXCR, one entry per CDR3 protein. The data contain 100,000 or so distinct CDR3 sequences, just under 9% of them singletons. The specimen sequenced was blood, either unsorted or a sorted T cell fraction (not recorded which). The receptor source for this set is a male donor with ankylosing spondylitis. CDR3s include the opening cysteine and the closing phenylalanine or tryptophan. The order of the fields is D gene, J gene, V gene, clone size, CDR3 DNA, CDR3 protein. A D gene is named only where the DNA matches it firmly. Clone size is given for some rows only: seen once, a few or many times, or a class if the clone is expanded.

d_call: TRBD1
j_call: TRBJ2-2
v_call: TRBV7-9
clone_size: many
cdr3_nt: TGTGCCAGCAGTGGACCGGGACAGGGTTTCACCGGGGAGCTGTTTTTT
cdr3_aa: CASSGPGQGFTGELFF

d_call: NA
j_call: TRBJ2-5
v_call: TRBV5-6
clone_size: few
cdr3_nt: TGTGCCAGCAGCTTAGGACCCGGGGGAGAGACCCAGTACTTC
cdr3_aa: CASSLGPGGETQYF

d_call: NA
j_call: TRBJ2-7
v_call: TRBV10-3
clone_size: many
cdr3_nt: TGTGCCATCGTGGCGGCTCACGAGCAGTACTTC
cdr3_aa: CAIVAAHEQYF

d_call: TRBD1
j_call: TRBJ2-7
v_call: TRBV7-9
clone_size: few
cdr3_nt: TGTGCCAGCAGCCAAGGACAGGGCCTTTCCTACGAGCAGCACTTC
cdr3_aa: CASSQGQGLSYEQHF

d_call: NA
j_call: TRBJ2-1
v_call: TRBV7-9
clone_size: few
cdr3_nt: TGTGCCAGCAGCTTTGCGTCACACCCTGAGCAGTTCTTC
cdr3_aa: CASSFASHPEQFF

d_call: TRBD2
j_call: TRBJ2-1
v_call: TRBV7-2
clone_size: NA
cdr3_nt: TGTGCCAGCACTCCGGGACTAGTGGGCTCCTACAATGAGCAGTTCTTC
cdr3_aa: CASTPGLVGSYNEQFF

d_call: NA
j_call: TRBJ2-3
v_call: TRBV29-1
clone_size: many
cdr3_nt: TGCAGCGTTGGTCCGGGGGAAGTCTTTACCGCCGCAGATACGCAGTATTTT
cdr3_aa: CSVGPGEVFTAADTQYF

d_call: NA
j_call: TRBJ1-2
v_call: TRBV24-1
clone_size: few
cdr3_nt: TGTGCCACCAGTGATTTGACACTGAGCTATGGCTACACCTTC
cdr3_aa: CATSDLTLSYGYTF

d_call: NA
j_call: TRBJ2-1
v_call: TRBV7-9
clone_size: NA
cdr3_nt: TGTGCCAGCAGCTTAGCGCCAGCGGAGCAGTTCTTC
cdr3_aa: CASSLAPAEQFF

d_call: TRBD2
j_call: TRBJ2-1
v_call: TRBV9
clone_size: many
cdr3_nt: TGTGCCAGCAGCGGGGGACTAGCCGTCTCGGGCGAGCAGTTCTTC
cdr3_aa: CASSGGLAVSGEQFF

d_call: TRBD2
j_call: TRBJ2-2
v_call: TRBV5-6
clone_size: few
cdr3_nt: TGTGCCAGCAGCTTGCGGACTAGCGCTCACACCGGGGAGCTGTTTTTT
cdr3_aa: CASSLRTSAHTGELFF

d_call: NA
j_call: TRBJ2-7
v_call: TRBV27
clone_size: many
cdr3_nt: TGTGCCAGCAGCCCCTACGGGGGCGCGGAGCGAGACGAGCAGTACTTC
cdr3_aa: CASSPYGGAERDEQYF

d_call: NA
j_call: TRBJ1-1
v_call: TRBV5-1
clone_size: NA
cdr3_nt: TGCGCCAGCAGCACCGCCTCGAACACTGAAGCTTTCTTT
cdr3_aa: CASSTASNTEAFF

d_call: TRBD1
j_call: TRBJ2-1
v_call: TRBV5-1
clone_size: NA
cdr3_nt: TGCGCCAGCAGCCCCGACAGGGCGGGCCTCTACAATGAGCAGTTCTTC
cdr3_aa: CASSPDRAGLYNEQFF

d_call: NA
j_call: TRBJ2-1
v_call: TRBV5-6
clone_size: NA
cdr3_nt: TGTGCCAGGAGCCCGGGACTCCCTGACTCCTACAATGAGCAGTTCTTC
cdr3_aa: CARSPGLPDSYNEQFF

d_call: NA
j_call: TRBJ2-2
v_call: TRBV11-2
clone_size: NA
cdr3_nt: TGTGCCAGCAGCCCCCTCAGGGCGAACACCGGGGAGCTGTTTTTT
cdr3_aa: CASSPLRANTGELFF

d_call: NA
j_call: TRBJ2-1
v_call: TRBV4-2
clone_size: NA
cdr3_nt: TGTGCCAGCAGCCAAGATCCGGGGGTTTACAATGAGCAGTTCTTC
cdr3_aa: CASSQDPGVYNEQFF

d_call: NA
j_call: TRBJ2-1
v_call: TRBV7-8
clone_size: few
cdr3_nt: TGTGCCAGCAGCTCCAGGGTAAATGAGCAGTTCTTC
cdr3_aa: CASSSRVNEQFF

d_call: TRBD1
j_call: TRBJ2-1
v_call: TRBV2
clone_size: many
cdr3_nt: TGTGCCAGCTCGATCTCTACAGGGGCCTACAATGAGCAGTTCTTC
cdr3_aa: CASSISTGAYNEQFF

d_call: TRBD2
j_call: TRBJ2-1
v_call: TRBV9
clone_size: NA
cdr3_nt: TGTGCCAGCAGCGTAGGCCTAGCGGGAGCGGAGAGCAATGAGCAGTTCTTC
cdr3_aa: CASSVGLAGAESNEQFF

d_call: NA
j_call: TRBJ1-5
v_call: TRBV5-5
clone_size: few
cdr3_nt: TGTGCCAGCAGCTTCTGGGACAACAATCAGCCCCAGCATTTT
cdr3_aa: CASSFWDNNQPQHF

d_call: TRBD2
j_call: TRBJ2-2
v_call: TRBV24-1
clone_size: NA
cdr3_nt: TGTGCCACCCAGGCTAGCGGGTCCACCGGGGAGCTGTTTTTT
cdr3_aa: CATQASGSTGELFF

d_call: NA
j_call: TRBJ2-1
v_call: TRBV7-9
clone_size: many
cdr3_nt: TGTGCCAGCAGCTTTGCGGGTGGTGAGCAGTTCTTC
cdr3_aa: CASSFAGGEQFF

d_call: NA
j_call: TRBJ1-2
v_call: TRBV27
clone_size: many
cdr3_nt: TGTGCCAGCAGCTTCGGCTCGGGCGGAGACTATGGCTACACCTTC
cdr3_aa: CASSFGSGGDYGYTF

d_call: NA
j_call: TRBJ2-2
v_call: TRBV24-1
clone_size: once
cdr3_nt: TGTGCCACCAGTGATTTGTCGAGCGGGCTTACCGGGGAGCTGTTTTTT
cdr3_aa: CATSDLSSGLTGELFF

d_call: NA
j_call: TRBJ2-5
v_call: TRBV10-2
clone_size: few
cdr3_nt: TGCGCCAGCAGTGCGGACAGCTTTATGGAGACCCAGTACTTC
cdr3_aa: CASSADSFMETQYF

d_call: NA
j_call: TRBJ2-1
v_call: TRBV4-2
clone_size: few
cdr3_nt: TGTGCCAGCAGCCCGACTTTCGTAGGACACAACAATGAGCAGTTCTTC
cdr3_aa: CASSPTFVGHNNEQFF